This T cell receptor beta chain is from a study of T cell changes during pregnancy in multiple sclerosis. Germline-derived CDR1 and CDR2 are PRHDT and FYEKMQ (reference sequence). V lost 0 bases and J lost 2, with 8 bases in between. This CDR3 has 16 residues. Sequencing used immunoSEQ multiplex PCR; TCRdb keeps in-frame clones, though not all of them. Of over 60,000 clones listed, roughly 93% are singletons. Sequencing used peripheral blood, obtained in the first trimester of pregnancy. This sequence was found in a female donor with multiple sclerosis, enrolled in a pregnancy study. The rearrangement uses TRBV13 and TRBJ2-6; D is uncertain. In DNA, the CDR3 is TGTGCCAGCAGCTTAGGGAAGCCGGCTGGGGCCAACGTCCTGACTTTC. Protein product: CASSLGKPAGANVLTF.